This TCR beta chain was identified during a study of cytomegalovirus exposure and HLA in healthy donors. General study results and limits: Presence/absence analysis assumed near-uniform sequencing depth across donors. Some highly shared sequence variants likely arose as a pipeline artifact. Per a prior analysis, the majority of TCR beta V segments were productive roughly 87% or roughly 30% of the time. Across HLA loci, a later analysis found differing TCR association rates, with DRB1 most and HLA-C fewest.

This clone was seen a few times. Antigen specificity is unknown. Primers for the PCR totalled 60 Vbeta and 13 Jbeta. Data came from immunoSEQ multiplex PCR; TCRdb stores just in-frame clones and leaves some out. There are about 170,000 clones in the sample; 65% to 85% occur only once, and about 0.76% lies in the top ten. Germline-derived CDR1 and CDR2 are MNHNS and SASEGT. The CDR3 contains 17 residues. V lost 5 bases, J lost 6 bases, and 14 bases stayed unmatched. Source material: PBMCs. The genes are TRBV6-1 and TRBJ2-7, with 12 bases lining up with TRBD1. This sequence was found in a woman younger than 30 in good health and CMV-seronegative. The CDR3 here is CASSKDTYRDRGREQYF. The CDR3 DNA is TGTGCCAGCAGTAAAGATACGTACCGGGACAGGGGGCGCGAGCAGTACTTC.